This TCR beta chain was obtained from a study of chemoradiotherapy in HPV16-positive cancers. Study-wide results and limits: The functional HPV-specific definition rests on just two HPV16-positive patients. Candidate HPV-specific clones and E7-related TCR motifs grew in tumor during treatment. For HPV16-positive patients, expanding HPV-responsive T cells associated with longer recurrence-free survival.

Sequencing used immunoSEQ multiplex PCR; TCRdb keeps in-frame clones, though not all of them. The table has roughly 21,000 clones, approximately 83% seen once. Over chemoradiotherapy, repertoires were sampled more than once. Concerning this clone: Its antigen is not identified.

The V gene's germline CDR1 is SGHRS and CDR2 YFSETQ. V lost 4 bases, J lost 7 bases, and 18 bases lay in between. This CDR3 has 16 residues. This chain uses TRBV5-1 with TRBJ1-6, with D maybe TRBD1 (5 bases). The sequence was obtained from a human donor with HPV-associated anogenital cancer. The specimen comprised blood, sampled from a patient who underwent chemoradiotherapy. The CDR3 is CASSRSHGTGNSPLHF. DNA of the CDR3: TGCGCCAGCAGCCGCTCTCACGGGACGGGAAATTCACCCCTCCACTTT. Using reference TRBV5-1 and TRBJ1-6 for the parts outside the CDR3, the full variable domain is KAGVTQTPRYLIKTRGQQVTLSCSPISGHRSVSWYQQTPGQGLQFLFEYFSETQRNKGNFPGRFSGRQFSNSRSEMNVSTLELGDSALYLCASSRSHGTGNSPLHFGNGTRLTVT.